This is a list of T cell receptor beta chains from one sample in a study of blood T cell repertoires in COVID-19. Sequencing used immunoSEQ multiplex PCR; TCRdb keeps in-frame clones, though not all of them. Of under 500,000 clones in the sample, 80% to 90% are singletons; the top ten hold about 1.1%. The sequenced sample consisted of PBMCs or T cells enriched from blood (not recorded which). The origin of the receptors is a man aged 30 to 39 who had recovered from COVID-19. Both conserved end residues are trimmed from each CDR3. The D gene is left open where the match is weak.

-,TRBV7-3,ASSLTVLPETQY
TRBD1,TRBV20-1,SASRQGLETQY
-,TRBV3-1/TRBV3-2,ASTSSVGHKLF
-,TRBV28,ASTRGFAGTYEQY
-,TRBV12-5,ASGPSYEQY
TRBD2,TRBV19,ASSIGGRSPNEQF
TRBD2,TRBV5-1,ATSWGLAGDGELF
-,TRBV11-2,ASSPGSAPDGYT
-,TRBV5-4,ASSLVEGGDTQY
-,TRBV30,AWSVLGPSSYEQY
-,TRBV6-2/TRBV6-3,ASSSAGVGDYGYT
-,TRBV7-3,ASSQTPNTGELF
-,TRBV5-6,ASSLLLETLFRDGYT
-,TRBV28,ASSPVTGSSYNSPLH
-,TRBV7-9,ASSLRTAENEKLF
-,TRBV6-5,ASSYSLAGANVLT
TRBD1,TRBV4-1,ASSQRQGAGQPQH
TRBD1,TRBV7-2,ASSLMGQGAEKLF
TRBD1,TRBV11-2,ASSEQNRGTEAF
TRBD2,TRBV5-8,ASSALAGVGEQY
-,TRBV18,ASSPGRETQY
-,TRBV5-1,ASSRAGSATNEKLF
TRBD2,TRBV7-9,ASSTVLGLAGGSYNEQF
TRBD2,TRBV3-1/TRBV3-2,ASSQGITSGSTDTQY
-,TRBV2,ASRAPEGHGEQF
TRBD1,TRBV18,ASSPLGQGEIIVNTEAF
TRBD1,TRBV5-1,ASSLNDRAEQY
-,TRBV18,ASSPSYQQPQH
-,TRBV27,ASSSPDTYGYT
-,TRBV20-1,SASFHLNTEAF
TRBD1,TRBV4-1,ASSQSGGYEQF
TRBD2,TRBV4-1,ASSQPIRTSGTRYNEQF